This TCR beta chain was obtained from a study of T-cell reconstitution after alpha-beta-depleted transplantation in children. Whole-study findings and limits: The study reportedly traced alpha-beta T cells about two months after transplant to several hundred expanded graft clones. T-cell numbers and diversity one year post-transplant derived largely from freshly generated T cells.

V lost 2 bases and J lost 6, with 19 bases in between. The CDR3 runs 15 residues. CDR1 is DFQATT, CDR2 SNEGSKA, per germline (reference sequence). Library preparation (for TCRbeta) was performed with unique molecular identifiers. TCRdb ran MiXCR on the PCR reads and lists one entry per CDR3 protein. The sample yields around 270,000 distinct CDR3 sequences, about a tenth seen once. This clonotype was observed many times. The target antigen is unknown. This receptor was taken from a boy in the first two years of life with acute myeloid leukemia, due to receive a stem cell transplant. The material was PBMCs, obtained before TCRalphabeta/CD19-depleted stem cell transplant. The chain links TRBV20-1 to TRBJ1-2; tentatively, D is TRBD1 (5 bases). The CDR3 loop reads CSARTDSGQGNGYTF. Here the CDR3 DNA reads TGCAGTGCTAGAACCGACAGTGGACAAGGGAATGGCTACACCTTC.